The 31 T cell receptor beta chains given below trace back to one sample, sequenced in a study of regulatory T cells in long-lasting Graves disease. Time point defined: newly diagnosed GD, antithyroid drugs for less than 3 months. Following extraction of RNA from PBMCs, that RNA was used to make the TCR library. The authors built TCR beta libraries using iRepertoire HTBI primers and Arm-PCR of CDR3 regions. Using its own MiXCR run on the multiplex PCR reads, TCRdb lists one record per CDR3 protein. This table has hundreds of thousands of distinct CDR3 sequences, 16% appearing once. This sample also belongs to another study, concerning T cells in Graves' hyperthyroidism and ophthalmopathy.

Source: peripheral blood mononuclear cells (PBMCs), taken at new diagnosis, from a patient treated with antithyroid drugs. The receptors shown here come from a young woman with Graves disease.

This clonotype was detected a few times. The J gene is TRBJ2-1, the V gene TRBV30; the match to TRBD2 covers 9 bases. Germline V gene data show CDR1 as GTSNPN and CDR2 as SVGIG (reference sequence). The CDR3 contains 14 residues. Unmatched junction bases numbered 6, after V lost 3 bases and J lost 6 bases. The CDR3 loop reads CAWRGTSPFNEQFF. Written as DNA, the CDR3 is TGTGCCTGGAGGGGGACTAGCCCCTTCAATGAGCAGTTCTTC.

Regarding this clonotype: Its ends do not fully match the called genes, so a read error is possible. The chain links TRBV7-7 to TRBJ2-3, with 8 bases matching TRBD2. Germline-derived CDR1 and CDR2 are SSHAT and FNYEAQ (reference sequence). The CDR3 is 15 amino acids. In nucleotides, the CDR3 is TGTGCTAGCAGCTTAGCGGGACAAAACACAGATACGCAGTATTTT. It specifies CASSLAGQNTDTQYF.

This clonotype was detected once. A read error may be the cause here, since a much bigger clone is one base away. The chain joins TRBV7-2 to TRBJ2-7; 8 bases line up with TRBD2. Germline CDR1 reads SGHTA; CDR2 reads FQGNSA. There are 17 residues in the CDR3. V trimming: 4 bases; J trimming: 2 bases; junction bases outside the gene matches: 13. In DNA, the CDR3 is TGTGCCAGCAGCTCACCACCGCGGGTAGCGGGAACCTACGAGCAGTACTTC. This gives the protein CASSSPPRVAGTYEQYF.

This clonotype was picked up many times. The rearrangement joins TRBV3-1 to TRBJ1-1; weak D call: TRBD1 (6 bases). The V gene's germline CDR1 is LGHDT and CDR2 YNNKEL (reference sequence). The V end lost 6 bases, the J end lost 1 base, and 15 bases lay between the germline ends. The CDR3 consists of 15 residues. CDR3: CASSPQTGGNTEAFF. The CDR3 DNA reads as TGTGCCAGCAGTCCCCAGACAGGCGGGAACACTGAAGCTTTCTTT.

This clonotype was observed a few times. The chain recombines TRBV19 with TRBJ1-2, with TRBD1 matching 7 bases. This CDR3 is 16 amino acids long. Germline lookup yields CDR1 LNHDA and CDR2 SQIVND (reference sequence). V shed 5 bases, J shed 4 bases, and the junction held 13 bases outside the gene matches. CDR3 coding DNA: TGTGCCAGTAGTGACCTGAGGGGGCGGAGGACCTATGGCTACACCTTC. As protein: CASSDLRGRRTYGYTF.

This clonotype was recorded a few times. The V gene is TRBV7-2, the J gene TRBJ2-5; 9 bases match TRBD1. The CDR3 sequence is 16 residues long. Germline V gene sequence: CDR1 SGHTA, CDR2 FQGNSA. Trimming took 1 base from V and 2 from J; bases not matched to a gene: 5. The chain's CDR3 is CASSLVRGQGQETQYF. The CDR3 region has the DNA TGTGCCAGCAGCTTAGTAAGGGGACAGGGACAAGAGACCCAGTACTTC.

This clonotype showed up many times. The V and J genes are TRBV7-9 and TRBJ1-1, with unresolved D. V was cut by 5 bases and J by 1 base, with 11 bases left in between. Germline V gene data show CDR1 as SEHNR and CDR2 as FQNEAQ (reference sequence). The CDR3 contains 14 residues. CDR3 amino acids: CASSNSNTNTEAFF. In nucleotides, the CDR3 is TGTGCCAGCAGCAATAGTAATACGAACACTGAAGCTTTCTTT.

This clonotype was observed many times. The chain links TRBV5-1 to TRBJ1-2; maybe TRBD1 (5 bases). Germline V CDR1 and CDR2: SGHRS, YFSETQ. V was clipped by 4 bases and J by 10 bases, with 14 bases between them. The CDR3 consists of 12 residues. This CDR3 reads CASSLGEWDYTF. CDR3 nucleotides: TGCGCCAGCAGCCTGGGGGAATGGGACTACACCTTC.

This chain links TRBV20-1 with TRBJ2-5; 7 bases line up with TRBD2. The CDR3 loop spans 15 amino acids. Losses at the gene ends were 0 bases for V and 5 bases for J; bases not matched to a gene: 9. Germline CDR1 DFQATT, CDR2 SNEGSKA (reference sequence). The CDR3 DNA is TGCAGTGCTAGAGATTGGGTGGGGAGGGAGGAGACCCAGTACTTC. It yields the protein CSARDWVGREETQYF.

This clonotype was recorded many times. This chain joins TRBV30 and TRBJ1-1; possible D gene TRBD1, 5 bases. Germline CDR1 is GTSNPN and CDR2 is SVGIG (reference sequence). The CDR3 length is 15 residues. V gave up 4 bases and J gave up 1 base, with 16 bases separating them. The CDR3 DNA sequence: TGTGCCTGGACAGCAGGGAGACGACGGAACACTGAAGCTTTCTTT. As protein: CAWTAGRRRNTEAFF.

Here the CDR3 reads CASSVDRANTEAFF. CDR3 nucleotide sequence: TGTGCCAGCAGTGTGGACAGGGCCAACACTGAAGCTTTCTTT. This sequence joins TRBV6-4 and TRBJ1-1; 8 positions agree with TRBD1. CDR1 and CDR2 (germline): MRHNA, SNTAGT. This CDR3 has 14 residues. With V trimmed by 4 bases and J by 2 bases, 3 bases remained unmatched.

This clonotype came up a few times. CDR3 protein: CASKLKGGFLFEQYF. The CDR3 DNA sequence: TGTGCCAGTAAATTAAAAGGGGGATTCCTCTTCGAGCAGTACTTC. This chain joins TRBV19 and TRBJ2-7; D might be TRBD1 (6 bases). The CDR3 runs to 15 residues. Trimming pared 7 bases from V and 6 bases from J, leaving 22 bases between. Germline assignment: CDR1 LNHDA and CDR2 SQIVND (reference sequence). The full variable domain, its missing parts supplied by reference TRBV19 and TRBJ2-7, is DGGITQSPKYLFRKEGQNVTLSCEQNLNHDAMYWYRQDPGQGLRLIYYSQIVNDFQKGDIAEGYSVSREKKESFPLTVTSAQKNPTAFYLCASKLKGGFLFEQYFGPGTRLTVT.

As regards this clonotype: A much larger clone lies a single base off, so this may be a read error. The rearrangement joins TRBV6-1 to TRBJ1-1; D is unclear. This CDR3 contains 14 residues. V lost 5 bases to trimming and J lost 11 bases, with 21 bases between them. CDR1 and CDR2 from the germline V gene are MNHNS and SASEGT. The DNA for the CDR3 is TGTGCCAGCAGTCAGTCCTCCCGAGCCACCAGGGCTTTCTTT. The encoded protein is CASSQSSRATRAFF.

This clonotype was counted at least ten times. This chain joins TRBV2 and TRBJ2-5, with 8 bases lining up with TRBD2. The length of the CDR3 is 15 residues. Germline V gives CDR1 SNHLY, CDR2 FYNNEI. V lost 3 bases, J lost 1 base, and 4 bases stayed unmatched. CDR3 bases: TGTGCCAGCAGTGATGGCCTAGCGGGCCAAGAGACCCAGTACTTC. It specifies CASSDGLAGQETQYF. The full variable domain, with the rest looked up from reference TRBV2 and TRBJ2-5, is EPEVTQTPSHQVTQMGQEVILRCVPISNHLYFYWYRQILGQKVEFLVSFYNNEISEKSEIFDDQFSVERPDGSNFTLKIRSTKLEDSAMYFCASSDGLAGQETQYFGPGTRLLVL.

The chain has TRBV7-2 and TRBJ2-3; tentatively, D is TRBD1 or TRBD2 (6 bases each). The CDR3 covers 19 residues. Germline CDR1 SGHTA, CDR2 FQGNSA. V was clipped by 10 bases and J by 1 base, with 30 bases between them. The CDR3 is CATGVRGGKNSYRTDTQYF. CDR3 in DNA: TGTGCCACAGGGGTTCGTGGCGGGAAAAATTCATATCGCACAGATACGCAGTATTTT.

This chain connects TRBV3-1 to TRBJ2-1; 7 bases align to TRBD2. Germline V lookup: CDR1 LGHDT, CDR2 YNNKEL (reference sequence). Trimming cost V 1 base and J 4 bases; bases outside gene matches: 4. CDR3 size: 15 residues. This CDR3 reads CASSQGFSGYNEQFF. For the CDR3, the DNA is TGTGCCAGCAGCCAAGGGTTTAGCGGGTACAATGAGCAGTTCTTC.

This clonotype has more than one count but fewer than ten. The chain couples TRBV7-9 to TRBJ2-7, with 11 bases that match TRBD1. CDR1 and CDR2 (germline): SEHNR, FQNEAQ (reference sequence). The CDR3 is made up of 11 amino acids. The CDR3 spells CAGQGAGEQYF. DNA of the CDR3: TGTGCTGGACAGGGGGCCGGCGAGCAGTACTTC.

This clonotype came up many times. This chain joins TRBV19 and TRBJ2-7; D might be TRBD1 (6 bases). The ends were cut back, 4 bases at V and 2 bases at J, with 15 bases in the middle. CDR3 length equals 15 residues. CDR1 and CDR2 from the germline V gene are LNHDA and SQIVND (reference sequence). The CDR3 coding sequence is TGTGCCAGTAGTAGCAAATCAGGACAGACCTACGAGCAGTACTTC. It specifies CASSSKSGQTYEQYF.

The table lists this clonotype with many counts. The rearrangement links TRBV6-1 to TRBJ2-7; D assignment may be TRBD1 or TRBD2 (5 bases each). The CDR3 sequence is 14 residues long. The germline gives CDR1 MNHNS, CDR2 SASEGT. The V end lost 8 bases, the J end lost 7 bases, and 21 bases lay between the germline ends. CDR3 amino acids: CASGTQELMREQYF. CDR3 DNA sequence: TGTGCCAGCGGGACCCAGGAGTTGATGCGGGAGCAGTACTTC.

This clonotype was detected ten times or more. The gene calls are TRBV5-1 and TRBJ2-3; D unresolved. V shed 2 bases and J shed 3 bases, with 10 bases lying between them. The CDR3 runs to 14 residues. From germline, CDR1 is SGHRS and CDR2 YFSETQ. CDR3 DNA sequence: TGCGCCAGCAGCTTCCCTAGTGGTACAGATACGCAGTATTTT. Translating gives CASSFPSGTDTQYF.

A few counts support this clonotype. This chain's CDR3 is CASSLRTAKEQYF. Here the CDR3 DNA reads TGTGCCAGCAGCTTACGGACCGCGAAAGAGCAGTACTTC. The chain links TRBV2 to TRBJ2-7; D remains ambiguous. The length of the CDR3 is 13 residues. Trimming stripped 6 bases from V and 7 bases from J, with 16 bases between. Germline CDR1 reads SNHLY; CDR2 reads FYNNEI.

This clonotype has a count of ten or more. The CDR3 here is CSARDREWYYNEQFF. In nucleotides, the CDR3 is TGCAGTGCTAGAGACAGGGAGTGGTACTACAATGAGCAGTTCTTC. The chain has TRBV20-1 and TRBJ2-1; D could derive from TRBD1 or TRBD2 (5 bases each). Between the trimmed V and J ends, which lost 0 bases and 3 bases, there was a span of 12 bases. The CDR3 runs 15 residues. Germline V gives CDR1 DFQATT, CDR2 SNEGSKA (reference sequence).

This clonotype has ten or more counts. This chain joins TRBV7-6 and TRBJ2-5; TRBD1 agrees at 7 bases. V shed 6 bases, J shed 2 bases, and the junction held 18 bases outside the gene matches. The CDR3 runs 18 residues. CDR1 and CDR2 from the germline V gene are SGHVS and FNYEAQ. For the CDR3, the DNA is TGTGCCAGCAGTATGGTCGGGACAGCCCACCCTGGACAAGAGACCCAGTACTTC. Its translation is CASSMVGTAHPGQETQYF.

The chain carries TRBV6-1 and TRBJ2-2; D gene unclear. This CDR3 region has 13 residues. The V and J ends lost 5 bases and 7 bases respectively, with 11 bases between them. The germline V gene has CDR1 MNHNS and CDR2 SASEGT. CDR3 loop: CASSPIPGGELFF. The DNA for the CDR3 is TGTGCCAGCAGTCCCATTCCCGGCGGGGAGCTGTTTTTT.

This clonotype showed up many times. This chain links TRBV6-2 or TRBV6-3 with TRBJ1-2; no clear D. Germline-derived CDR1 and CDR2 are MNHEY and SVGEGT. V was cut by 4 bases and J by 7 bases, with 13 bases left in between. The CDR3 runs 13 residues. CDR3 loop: CASSSWEGFGYTF. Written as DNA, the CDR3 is TGTGCCAGCAGTTCCTGGGAGGGCTTTGGCTACACCTTC.

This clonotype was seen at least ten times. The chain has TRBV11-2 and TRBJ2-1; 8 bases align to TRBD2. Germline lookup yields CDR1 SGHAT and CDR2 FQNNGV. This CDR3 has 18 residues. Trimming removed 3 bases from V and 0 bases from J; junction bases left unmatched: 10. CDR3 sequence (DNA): TGTGCCAGCAGCTTTAAGCGGGAGTGGGACGGCTCCTACAATGAGCAGTTCTTC. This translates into CASSFKREWDGSYNEQFF.

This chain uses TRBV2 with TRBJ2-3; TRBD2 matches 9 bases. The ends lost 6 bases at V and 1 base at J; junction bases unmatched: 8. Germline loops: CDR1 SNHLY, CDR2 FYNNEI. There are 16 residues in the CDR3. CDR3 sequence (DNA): TGTGCCAGCAGGAAAAACTTAGCGGGGGGCACAGATACGCAGTATTTT. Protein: CASRKNLAGGTDTQYF.

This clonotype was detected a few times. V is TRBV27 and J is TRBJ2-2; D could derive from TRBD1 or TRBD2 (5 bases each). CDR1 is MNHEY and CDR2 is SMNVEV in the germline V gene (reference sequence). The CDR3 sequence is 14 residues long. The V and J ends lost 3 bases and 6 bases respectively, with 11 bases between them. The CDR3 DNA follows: TGTGCCAGCAGTTTGAGGGGTTTCTCCGGGGAGCTGTTTTTT. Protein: CASSLRGFSGELFF.

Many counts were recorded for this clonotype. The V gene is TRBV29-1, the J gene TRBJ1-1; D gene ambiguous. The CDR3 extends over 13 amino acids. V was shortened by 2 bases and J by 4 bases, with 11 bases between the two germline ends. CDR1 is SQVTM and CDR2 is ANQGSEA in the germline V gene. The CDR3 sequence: CSVEIDLGTEAFF. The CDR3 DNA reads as TGCAGCGTTGAAATTGATTTAGGCACTGAAGCTTTCTTT.

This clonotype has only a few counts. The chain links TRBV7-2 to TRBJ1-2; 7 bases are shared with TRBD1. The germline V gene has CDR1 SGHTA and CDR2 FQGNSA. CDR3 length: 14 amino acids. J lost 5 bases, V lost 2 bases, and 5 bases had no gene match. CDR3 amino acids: CASSLRDRDYGYTF. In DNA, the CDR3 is TGTGCCAGCAGCTTAAGGGACAGAGATTATGGCTACACCTTC. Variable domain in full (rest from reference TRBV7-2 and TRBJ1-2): GAGVSQSPSNKVTEKGKDVELRCDPISGHTALYWYRQSLGQGLEFLIYFQGNSAPDKSGLPSDRFSAERTGGSVSTLTIQRTQQEDSAVYLCASSLRDRDYGYTFGSGTRLTVV.

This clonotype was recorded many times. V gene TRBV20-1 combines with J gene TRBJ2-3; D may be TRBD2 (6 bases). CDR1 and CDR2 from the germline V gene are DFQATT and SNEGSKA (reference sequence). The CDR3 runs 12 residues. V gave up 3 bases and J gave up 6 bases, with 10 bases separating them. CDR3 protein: CSARAGLDTQYF. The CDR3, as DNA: TGCAGTGCTAGGGCGGGGCTCGATACGCAGTATTTT.